Listed below are T cell receptor beta chains from one sample, sequenced in a study of CD4 T cell repertoires in COVID-19. Repertoires were generated with immunoSEQ multiplex PCR, while TCRdb's copy carries only in-frame clones and drops some. The sample records over 20,000 clones, more than 75% being singletons. This specimen was central memory CD4+ T cells from blood, taken before the COVID-19 pandemic. These TCRs come from a human donor who had COVID-19. Each CDR3 is given with its conserved first and last residue. D genes are given only for firm matches.

TRBV19,-,TRBJ2-1,CASSLGRTLPGEQFF
TRBV2,TRBD1,TRBJ2-1,CASRERDSDYNEQFF
TRBV7-6,TRBD1,TRBJ1-2,CASSLSTGVTDGYTF
TRBV21-1,-,TRBJ2-7,CASGAGEGGEQYF
TRBV6-5,TRBD2,TRBJ2-7,CASSSGLAGFHEQYF
TRBV25-1,TRBD2,TRBJ2-1,CASARLAEYNEQFF
TRBV2,-,TRBJ2-2,CASTGGIGELFF
TRBV11-2,-,TRBJ2-3,CASSLGQDSDYTQYF
TRBV29-1,-,TRBJ2-3,CSVSEGSTDTQYF
TRBV19,-,TRBJ1-3,CASSPTVSGNTIYF
TRBV19,-,TRBJ1-2,CASSDIRRSTLTYGYTF
TRBV5-1,TRBD2,TRBJ2-7,CASSLTSGGFYEQYF
TRBV7-8,TRBD1,TRBJ1-3,CASSQQGASGNTIYF
TRBV5-5,-,TRBJ2-7,CASSFLTTSYEQYF
TRBV6-4,-,TRBJ1-1,CASSSSPGVGTEAFF
TRBV25-1,TRBD1,TRBJ2-6,CASRDRAGANVLTF
TRBV7-2,TRBD2,TRBJ2-3,CASSLVVGGGTDTQYF
TRBV7-4,-,TRBJ2-7,CFGSYEQYF
TRBV28,-,TRBJ1-5,CASSLRQGIAQPQHF
TRBV27,TRBD1,TRBJ2-7,CASSLRVETGSYEQYF
TRBV28,TRBD2,TRBJ2-1,CASSSPSGRANEQFF
TRBV10-2,TRBD2,TRBJ2-7,CASSEVAGNRYEQYF
TRBV11-2,TRBD2,TRBJ2-3,CASSLDQIAASGGAIDTQYF
TRBV29-1,-,TRBJ1-1,CSVLQGNTEAFF
TRBV18,-,TRBJ1-4,CASSPVPHREKLFF
TRBV6-6,-,TRBJ2-2,CASGLLGAGELFF
TRBV5-6,-,TRBJ1-2,CASTRTDRTYGYTF
TRBV7-2,TRBD2,TRBJ2-2,CASSLLAGATGELFF
TRBV10-3,TRBD1,TRBJ1-4,CAISGSTGGDEKLFF
TRBV6-5,-,TRBJ1-2,CASSYSTGIVHGYTF
TRBV14,-,TRBJ2-7,CASSQQGLGYEQYF
TRBV7-9,TRBD2,TRBJ2-7,CASSPSGTSGNYEQYF
TRBV6-1,-,TRBJ2-6,CASSELAREDGANVLTF
TRBV7-2,TRBD2,TRBJ2-3,CASSPGLATDTQYF
TRBV5-6,TRBD2,TRBJ2-3,CASSLGVGLASSTDTQYF
TRBV27,TRBD2,TRBJ2-2,CASASAGGGAGELFF
TRBV27,-,TRBJ1-5,CASSLGGGYGNQPQHF
TRBV7-8,-,TRBJ1-5,CASSSQGLNQPQHF
TRBV6-5,-,TRBJ2-5,CASSYFNRQEKETQYF
TRBV7-8,-,TRBJ1-5,CASSLADNYQPQHF
TRBV6-5,-,TRBJ2-7,CASSYRVSHEQYF
TRBV7-6,TRBD1,TRBJ2-5,CASSLVSGQGQETQYF
TRBV11-2,TRBD1,TRBJ1-5,CASSLRQGADQPQHF
TRBV5-8,-,TRBJ1-1,CASSLTGQTNTEAFF
TRBV6-5,-,TRBJ1-1,CASSLGMGTEAFF
TRBV10-3,TRBD1,TRBJ1-1,CAISGVDRGHESTEAFF
TRBV5-1,-,TRBJ1-1,CASSSPGTTGLGAFF
TRBV2,-,-,CASVVGGRGEQYF
TRBV2,TRBD2,TRBJ2-5,CASTERGVRETQYF
TRBV6-1,-,TRBJ1-1,CASSEYTDYRAEAFF
TRBV19,-,TRBJ1-1,CASSRGQLGNTEAFF
TRBV29-1,TRBD1,TRBJ1-4,CSIGQGRSEKLFF
TRBV28,-,TRBJ2-1,CASSSQEWRGHNEQFF
TRBV5-4,-,TRBJ1-6,CASSLAGGRSPPHF
TRBV6-6,TRBD1,TRBJ1-2,CASSYSKPTGTYGYTF
TRBV21-1,-,TRBJ1-5,CASSDRDREDLSNQPQHF
TRBV6-5,-,TRBJ1-6,CASSYLGSSYNSPLHF
TRBV28,-,TRBJ1-1,CASSLRGIGAFF
TRBV7-8,-,TRBJ2-3,CASSLAIEAATDTQYF